This T cell receptor beta chain was sequenced for a study of shared T cell receptors in the human thymus (dated by TCRdb to about 2021). Background on the whole study: The study examined how self-reactive, shared T-cell receptor alpha chains are generated in the human thymus.

To prepare the library, the immunoSEQ multiplex PCR assay was applied. TCRdb holds this immuneACCESS table with in-frame rearrangements only. Some clones are missing; in checked studies, unresolved V genes explain under half, and the rest has no known cause. The sample table shows hundreds of thousands of clones, and around 82% are seen once. Jointly, the top ten make up 0.013% of the sample. This clone was found once. Its antigen is not yet known. Per-base qualities were not stored, and no clone one base away is much larger. Measured from the cysteine to the phenylalanine, the CDR3 is 13 residues long. Only CDR3 DNA remains: 39 bases, in frame from the first base. CDR1 is given as MNHNY and CDR2 as SVGAGI, both from the germline V gene (reference sequence). The germline ends are 12 bases apart after V is trimmed by 6 bases and J by 3 bases. These data are also associated with another study on human thymus T cells. As that second paper reports: In Finland, the donors were immunologically healthy infants who were having open corrective cardiac surgery for congenital heart defects. The thymus tissue came from surgical resects taken out during corrective cardiac surgery. Usage of V and J gene segments appeared to be biased in both the thymic and the peripheral blood repertoires. The related research reported highly overlapping thymic TCR repertoires among unrelated individuals. The study characterized TCR alpha and beta repertoires from fewer than 10 infant thymus samples and a few related peripheral blood samples. The infant donors were about 6 to 244 days old, and the cohort included six or seven males and a couple of females. Thymocytes were freed from the tissue by mechanical means and kept at -70 degrees C as pellets of roughly 9-34 million cells. A QIAsymphony instrument was used to extract genomic DNA from the frozen cell pellets. TCRB and TCRAD loci were amplified from a standardized quantity of quality-controlled genomic DNA using the immunoSEQ multiplex PCR assay. Amplicons spanned the V(D)J region at a length sufficient to cover the CDR3 and identify V and J genes. Through the commercial immunoSEQ service, the amplicons were sequenced on an Illumina platform. Primer bias and sequencing errors were corrected using previously described methods, and TCRAD and TCRB definitions followed the IMGT database. Repertoires were analysed with immunoSEQ Analyzer 3.0 and VDJTools, covering basic statistics, V/J segment usage, diversity estimates, rarefaction and pairwise overlap. Diversity was estimated with Chao1, ChaoE, Efron-Thisted, Shannon and inverse Simpson indices, and also on datasets down-sampled to the smallest sample. Repertoire overlap used strict matching of CDR3 nucleotide sequence, V gene and J gene, with Jaccard-based multidimensional scaling clustering. Thymus samples yielded on average around 800,000 unique TCRB clonotypes, compared with 75,000 to 85,000 from blood samples.

The sample was thymocytes. The TCR originated in a boy in the first two years of life with a congenital heart defect. Donor details come from another sample of the same person, matched by shared clones. The V and J segments used are TRBV6-6 and TRBJ2-7; perhaps TRBD2 is the D gene, with 6 bases matching. Read as DNA, the sequence is TGTGCCAGCAGCCCCGGGACTGGCTACGAGCAGTACTTC. This yields the protein CASSPGTGYEQYF.